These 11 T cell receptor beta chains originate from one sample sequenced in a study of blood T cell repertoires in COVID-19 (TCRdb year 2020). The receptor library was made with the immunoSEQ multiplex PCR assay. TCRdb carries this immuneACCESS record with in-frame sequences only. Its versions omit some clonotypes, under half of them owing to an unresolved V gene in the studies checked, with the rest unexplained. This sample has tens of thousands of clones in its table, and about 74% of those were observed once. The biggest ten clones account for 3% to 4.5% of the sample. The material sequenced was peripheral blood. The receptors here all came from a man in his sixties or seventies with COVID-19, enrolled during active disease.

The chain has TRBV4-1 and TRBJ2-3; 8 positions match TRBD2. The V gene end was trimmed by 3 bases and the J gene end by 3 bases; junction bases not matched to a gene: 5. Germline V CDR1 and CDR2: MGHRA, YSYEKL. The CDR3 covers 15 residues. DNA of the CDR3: TGCGCCAGCAGCCAGGTGGTAGCGGGAACAGATACGCAGTATTTT. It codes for CASSQVVAGTDTQYF.

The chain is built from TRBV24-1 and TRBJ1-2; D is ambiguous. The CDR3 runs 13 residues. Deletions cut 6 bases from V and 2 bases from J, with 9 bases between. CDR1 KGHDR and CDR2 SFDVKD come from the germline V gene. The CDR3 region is CATSLTQNYGYTF. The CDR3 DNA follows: TGTGCCACCAGTTTGACTCAAAACTATGGCTACACCTTC.

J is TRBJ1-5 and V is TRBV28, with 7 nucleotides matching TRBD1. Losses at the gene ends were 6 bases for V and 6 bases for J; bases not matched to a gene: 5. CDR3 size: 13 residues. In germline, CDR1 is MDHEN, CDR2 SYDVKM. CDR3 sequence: CASRPTGAQPQHF. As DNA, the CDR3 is TGTGCCAGCAGACCAACAGGGGCTCAGCCCCAGCATTTT.

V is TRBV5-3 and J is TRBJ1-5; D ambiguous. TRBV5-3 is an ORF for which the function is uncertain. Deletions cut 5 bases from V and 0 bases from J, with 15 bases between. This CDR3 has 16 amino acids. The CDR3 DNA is TGTGCCAGAAGGGTCCGGAGGGAGTATAGCAATCAGCCCCAGCATTTT. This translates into CARRVRREYSNQPQHF.

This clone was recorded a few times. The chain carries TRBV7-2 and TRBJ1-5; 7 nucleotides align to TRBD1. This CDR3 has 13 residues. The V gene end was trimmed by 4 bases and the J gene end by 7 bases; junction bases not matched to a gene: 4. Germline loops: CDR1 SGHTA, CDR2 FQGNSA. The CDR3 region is CASSSTGEQPQHF. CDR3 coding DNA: TGTGCCAGCAGCTCTACAGGGGAGCAGCCCCAGCATTTT.

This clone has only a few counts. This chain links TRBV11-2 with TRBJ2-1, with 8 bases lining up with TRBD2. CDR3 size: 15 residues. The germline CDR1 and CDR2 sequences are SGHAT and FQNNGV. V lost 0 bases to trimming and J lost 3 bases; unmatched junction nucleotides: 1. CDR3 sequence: CASSLEAGVYNEQFF. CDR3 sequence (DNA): TGTGCCAGCAGCTTAGAAGCGGGAGTCTACAATGAGCAGTTCTTC.

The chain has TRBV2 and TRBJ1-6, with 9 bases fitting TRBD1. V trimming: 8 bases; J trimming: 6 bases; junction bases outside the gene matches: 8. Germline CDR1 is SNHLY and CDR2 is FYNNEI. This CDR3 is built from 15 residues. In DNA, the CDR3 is TGTGCCAGCGCTAACACAGGGGGCAGTAATTCACCCCTCCACTTT. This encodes CASANTGGSNSPLHF.

CDR3 DNA: TGTGCCAGCTCACCGGGGGGAAGCGGCACTGAAGCTTTCTTT. Its protein product is CASSPGGSGTEAFF. The rearrangement joins TRBV18 to TRBJ1-1; the D gene is possibly TRBD1 (5 bases). The germline V gene has CDR1 KGHSH and CDR2 LQKENI. Trimming cost V 3 bases and J 4 bases, with 12 bases left between them. The CDR3 is 14 amino acids.

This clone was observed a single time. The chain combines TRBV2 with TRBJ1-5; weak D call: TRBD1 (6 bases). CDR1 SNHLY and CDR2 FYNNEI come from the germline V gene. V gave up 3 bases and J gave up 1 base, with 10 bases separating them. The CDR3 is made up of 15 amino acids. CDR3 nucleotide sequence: TGTGCCAGCAGTGATCCCAGGGGAAGCAATCAGCCCCAGCATTTT. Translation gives CASSDPRGSNQPQHF. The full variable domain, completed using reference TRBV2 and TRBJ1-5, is EPEVTQTPSHQVTQMGQEVILRCVPISNHLYFYWYRQILGQKVEFLVSFYNNEISEKSEIFDDQFSVERPDGSNFTLKIRSTKLEDSAMYFCASSDPRGSNQPQHFGDGTRLSIL.

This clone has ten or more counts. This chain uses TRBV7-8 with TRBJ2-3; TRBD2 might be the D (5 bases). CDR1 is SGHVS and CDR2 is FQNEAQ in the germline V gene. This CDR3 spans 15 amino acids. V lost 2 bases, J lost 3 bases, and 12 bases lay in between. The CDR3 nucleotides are TGTGCCAGCAGCTTAATTCGAGGGAATACAGATACGCAGTATTTT. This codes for CASSLIRGNTDTQYF.

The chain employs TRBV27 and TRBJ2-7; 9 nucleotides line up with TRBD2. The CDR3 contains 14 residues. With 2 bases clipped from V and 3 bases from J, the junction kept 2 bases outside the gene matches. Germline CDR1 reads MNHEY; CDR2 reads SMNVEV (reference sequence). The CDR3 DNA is TGTGCCAGCAGTTTAACGCGGGAGGGCTACGAGCAGTACTTC. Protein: CASSLTREGYEQYF.